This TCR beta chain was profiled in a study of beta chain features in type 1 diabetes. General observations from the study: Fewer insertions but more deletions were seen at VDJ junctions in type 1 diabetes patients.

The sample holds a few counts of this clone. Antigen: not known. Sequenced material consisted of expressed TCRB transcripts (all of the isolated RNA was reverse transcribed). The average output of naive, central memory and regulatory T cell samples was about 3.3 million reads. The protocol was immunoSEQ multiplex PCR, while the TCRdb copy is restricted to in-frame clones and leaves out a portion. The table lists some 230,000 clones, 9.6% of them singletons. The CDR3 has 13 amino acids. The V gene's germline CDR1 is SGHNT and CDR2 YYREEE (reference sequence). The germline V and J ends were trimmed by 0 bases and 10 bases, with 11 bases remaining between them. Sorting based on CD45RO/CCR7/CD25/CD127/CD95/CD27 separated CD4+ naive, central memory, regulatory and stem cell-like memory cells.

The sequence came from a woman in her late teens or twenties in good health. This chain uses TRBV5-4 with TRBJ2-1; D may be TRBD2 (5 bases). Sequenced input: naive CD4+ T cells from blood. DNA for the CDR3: TGTGCCAGCAGCTTGGGTCTGGCGGGCGAGCAGTTCTTC. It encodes CASSLGLAGEQFF.